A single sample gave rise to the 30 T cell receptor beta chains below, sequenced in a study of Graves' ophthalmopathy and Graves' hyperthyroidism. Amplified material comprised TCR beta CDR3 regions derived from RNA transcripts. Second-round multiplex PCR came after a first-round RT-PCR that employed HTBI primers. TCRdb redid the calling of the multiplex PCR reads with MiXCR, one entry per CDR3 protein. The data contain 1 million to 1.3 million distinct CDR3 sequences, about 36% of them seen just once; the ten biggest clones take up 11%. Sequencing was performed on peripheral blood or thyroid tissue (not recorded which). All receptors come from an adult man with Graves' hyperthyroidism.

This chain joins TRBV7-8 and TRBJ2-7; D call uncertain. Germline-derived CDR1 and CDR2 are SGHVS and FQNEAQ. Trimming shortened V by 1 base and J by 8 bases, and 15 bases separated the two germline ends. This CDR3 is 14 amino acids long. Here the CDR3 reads CASSLDRYQPQQYF. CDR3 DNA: TGTGCCAGCAGCTTAGACAGATATCAGCCCCAGCAGTACTTC.

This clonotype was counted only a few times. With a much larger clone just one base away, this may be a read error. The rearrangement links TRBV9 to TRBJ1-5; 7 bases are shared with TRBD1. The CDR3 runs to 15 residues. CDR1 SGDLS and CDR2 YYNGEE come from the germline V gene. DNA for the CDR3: TGTGCCAGCAGCGTAGGGGACAGTAGGGGTCAGCCCCGGCATTTT. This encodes CASSVGDSRGQPRHF. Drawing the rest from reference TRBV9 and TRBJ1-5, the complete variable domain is DSGVTQTPKHLITATGQRVTLRCSPRSGDLSVYWYQQSLDQGLQFLIQYYNGEERAKGNILERFSAQQFPDLHSELNLSSLELGDSALYFCASSVGDSRGQPRHFGDGTRLSIL.

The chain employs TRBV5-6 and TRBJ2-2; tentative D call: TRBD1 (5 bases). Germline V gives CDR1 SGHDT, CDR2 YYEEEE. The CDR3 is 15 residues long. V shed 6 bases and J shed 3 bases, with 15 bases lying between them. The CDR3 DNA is TGTGCCAGCACCCGTGGGGCGACGGACACCGGGGAGCTGTTTTTT. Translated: CASTRGATDTGELFF.

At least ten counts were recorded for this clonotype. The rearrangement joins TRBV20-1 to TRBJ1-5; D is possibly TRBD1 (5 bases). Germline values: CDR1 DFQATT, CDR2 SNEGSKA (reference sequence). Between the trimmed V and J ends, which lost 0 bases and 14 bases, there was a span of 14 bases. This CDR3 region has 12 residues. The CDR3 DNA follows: TGCAGTGCTAGAGAGGACATCAACACGGAGCATTTT. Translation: CSAREDINTEHF.

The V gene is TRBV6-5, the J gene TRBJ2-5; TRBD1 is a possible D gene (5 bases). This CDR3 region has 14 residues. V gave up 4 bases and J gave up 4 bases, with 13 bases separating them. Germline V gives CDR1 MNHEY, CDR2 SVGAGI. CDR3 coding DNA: TGTGCCAGCAGTTCACGGACAAGGAGAGAGACCCAGTACTTC. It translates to CASSSRTRRETQYF.

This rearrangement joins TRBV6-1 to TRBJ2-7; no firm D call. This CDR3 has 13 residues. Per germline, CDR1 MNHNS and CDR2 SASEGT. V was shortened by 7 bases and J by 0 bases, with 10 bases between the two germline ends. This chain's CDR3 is CASTHLSSYEQYF. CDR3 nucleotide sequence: TGTGCCAGCACACACTTGAGCTCCTACGAGCAGTACTTC.

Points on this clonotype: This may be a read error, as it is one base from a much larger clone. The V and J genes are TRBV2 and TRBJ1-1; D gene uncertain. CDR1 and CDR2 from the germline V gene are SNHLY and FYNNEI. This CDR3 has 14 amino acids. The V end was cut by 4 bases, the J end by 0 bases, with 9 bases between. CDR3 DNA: TGTGCCAGCAGTGCCCGGCTTATGAACACTGAAGCTTTCTTT. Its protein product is CASSARLMNTEAFF.

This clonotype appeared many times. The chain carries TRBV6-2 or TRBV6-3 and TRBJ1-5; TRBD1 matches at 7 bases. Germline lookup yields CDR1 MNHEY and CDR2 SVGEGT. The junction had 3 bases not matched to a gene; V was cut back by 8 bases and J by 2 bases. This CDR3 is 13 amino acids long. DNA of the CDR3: TGTGCCAGCGGGACAGATCGCAATCAGCCCCAGCATTTT. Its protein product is CASGTDRNQPQHF.

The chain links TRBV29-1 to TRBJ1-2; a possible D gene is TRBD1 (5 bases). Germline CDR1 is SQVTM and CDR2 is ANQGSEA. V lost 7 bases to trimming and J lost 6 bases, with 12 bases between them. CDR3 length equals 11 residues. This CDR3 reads CSGDGAHGYTF. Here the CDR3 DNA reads TGCAGCGGAGACGGGGCGCATGGCTACACCTTC.

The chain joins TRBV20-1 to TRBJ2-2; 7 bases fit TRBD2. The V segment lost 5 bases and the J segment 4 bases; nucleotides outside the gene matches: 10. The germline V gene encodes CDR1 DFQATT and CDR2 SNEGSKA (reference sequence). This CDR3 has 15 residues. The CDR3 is CSAPSPGTITGELFF. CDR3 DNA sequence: TGCAGTGCTCCCTCCCCCGGGACTATCACCGGGGAGCTGTTTTTT.

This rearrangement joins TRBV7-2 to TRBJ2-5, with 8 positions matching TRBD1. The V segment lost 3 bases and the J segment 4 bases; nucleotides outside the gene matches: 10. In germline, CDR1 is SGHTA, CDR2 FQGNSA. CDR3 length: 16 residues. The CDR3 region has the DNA TGTGCCAGCAGCTTCGTGGACAGGGTGGGGAGAGAGACCCAGTACTTC. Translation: CASSFVDRVGRETQYF.

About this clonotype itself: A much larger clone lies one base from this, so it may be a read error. This CDR3 is CSARVESSYEQYF. The CDR3 DNA reads TGCAGTGCTAGAGTGGAAAGCTCCTACGAGCAGTACTTC. V usage is TRBV20-1 and J usage is TRBJ2-7; D remains unclear. There are 13 residues in the CDR3. The V gene's germline CDR1 is DFQATT and CDR2 SNEGSKA (reference sequence). The V gene lost 1 base and the J gene lost 0 bases, with 7 bases spanning the gap.

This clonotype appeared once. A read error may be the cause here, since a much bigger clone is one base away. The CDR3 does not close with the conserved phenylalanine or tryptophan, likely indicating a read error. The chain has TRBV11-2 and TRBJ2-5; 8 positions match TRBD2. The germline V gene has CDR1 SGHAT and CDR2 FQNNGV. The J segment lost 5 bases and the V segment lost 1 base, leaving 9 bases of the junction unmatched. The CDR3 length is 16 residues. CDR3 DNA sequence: TGTGCCAGCAGCTTAGTTCCCCGGGGGGGCAGGGAGACCCAGTACCTC. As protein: CASSLVPRGGRETQYL.

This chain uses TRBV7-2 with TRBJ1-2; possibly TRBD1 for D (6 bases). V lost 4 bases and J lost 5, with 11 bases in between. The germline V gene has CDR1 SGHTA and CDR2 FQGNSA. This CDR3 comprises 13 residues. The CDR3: CASSSHREYGYTF. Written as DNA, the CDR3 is TGTGCCAGCAGCTCTCACAGGGAATATGGCTACACCTTC.

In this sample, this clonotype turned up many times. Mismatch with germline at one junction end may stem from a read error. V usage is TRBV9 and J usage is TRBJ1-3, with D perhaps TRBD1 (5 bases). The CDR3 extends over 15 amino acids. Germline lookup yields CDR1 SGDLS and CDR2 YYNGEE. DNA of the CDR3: TGTGCCAGCAGCGTCGGGACGGCCTCTAGAAACACCATATATTTT. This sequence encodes CASSVGTASRNTIYF.

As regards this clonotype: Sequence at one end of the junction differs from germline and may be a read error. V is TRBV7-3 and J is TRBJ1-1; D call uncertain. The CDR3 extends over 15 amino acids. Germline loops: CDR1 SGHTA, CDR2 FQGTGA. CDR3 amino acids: CAGSSERVMNTEAFF. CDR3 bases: TGTGCCGGCAGCTCCGAGCGAGTTATGAACACTGAAGCTTTCTTT.

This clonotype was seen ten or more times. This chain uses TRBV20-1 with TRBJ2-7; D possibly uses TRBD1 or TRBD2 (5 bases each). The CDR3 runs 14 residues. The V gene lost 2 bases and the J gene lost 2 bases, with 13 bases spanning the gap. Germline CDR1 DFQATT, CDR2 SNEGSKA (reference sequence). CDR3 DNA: TGCAGTGCTAGACTAGGGACCCAAACCTACGAGCAGTACTTC. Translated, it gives CSARLGTQTYEQYF.

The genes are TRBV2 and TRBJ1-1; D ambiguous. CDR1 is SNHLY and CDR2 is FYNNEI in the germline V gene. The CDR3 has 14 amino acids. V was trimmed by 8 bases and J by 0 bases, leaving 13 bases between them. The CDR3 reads CASSPLAVNTEAFF. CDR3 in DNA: TGTGCCAGCTCACCACTAGCGGTGAACACTGAAGCTTTCTTT.

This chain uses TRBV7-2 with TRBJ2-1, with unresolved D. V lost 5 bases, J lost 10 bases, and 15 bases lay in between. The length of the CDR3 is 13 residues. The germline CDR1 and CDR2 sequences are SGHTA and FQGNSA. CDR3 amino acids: CASSPKDGEEQFF. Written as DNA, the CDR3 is TGTGCCAGCAGCCCCAAGGACGGCGAGGAGCAGTTCTTC.

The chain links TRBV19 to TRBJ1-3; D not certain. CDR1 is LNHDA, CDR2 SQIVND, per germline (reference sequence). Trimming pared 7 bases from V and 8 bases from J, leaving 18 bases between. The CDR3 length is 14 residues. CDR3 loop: CASKGGSSGYTIYF. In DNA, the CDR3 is TGTGCCAGTAAGGGTGGGTCGTCGGGGTACACCATATATTTT.

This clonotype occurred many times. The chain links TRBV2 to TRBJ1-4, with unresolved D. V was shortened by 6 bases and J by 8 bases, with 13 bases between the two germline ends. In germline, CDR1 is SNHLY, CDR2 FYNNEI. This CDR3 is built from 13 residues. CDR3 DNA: TGTGCCAGCAGAGCCCGGACGTTAGAAAAACTGTTTTTT. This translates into CASRARTLEKLFF.

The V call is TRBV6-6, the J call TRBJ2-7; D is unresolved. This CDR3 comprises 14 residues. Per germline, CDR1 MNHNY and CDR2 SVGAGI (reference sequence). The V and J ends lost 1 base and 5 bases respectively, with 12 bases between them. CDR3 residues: CASSYLVGLNEQYF. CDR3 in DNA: TGTGCCAGCAGTTACTTGGTAGGGTTGAACGAGCAGTACTTC.

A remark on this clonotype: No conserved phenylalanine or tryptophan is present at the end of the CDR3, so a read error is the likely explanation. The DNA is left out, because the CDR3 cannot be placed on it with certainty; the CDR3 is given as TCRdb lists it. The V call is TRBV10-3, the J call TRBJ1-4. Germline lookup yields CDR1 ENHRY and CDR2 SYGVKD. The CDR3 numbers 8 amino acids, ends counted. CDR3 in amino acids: CAISDALR.

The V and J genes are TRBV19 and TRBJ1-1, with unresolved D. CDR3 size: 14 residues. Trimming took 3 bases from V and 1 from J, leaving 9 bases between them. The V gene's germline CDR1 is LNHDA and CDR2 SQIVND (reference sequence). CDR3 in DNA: TGTGCCAGTAGTATCGGCGCGACGAACACTGAAGCTTTCTTT. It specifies CASSIGATNTEAFF.

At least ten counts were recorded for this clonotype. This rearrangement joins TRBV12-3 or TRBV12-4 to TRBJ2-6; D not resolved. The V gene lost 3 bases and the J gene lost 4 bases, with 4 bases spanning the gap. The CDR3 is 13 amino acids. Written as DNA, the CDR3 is TGTGCCAGCAGTTTTCGGGGGGCCAACGTCCTGACTTTC. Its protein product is CASSFRGANVLTF.

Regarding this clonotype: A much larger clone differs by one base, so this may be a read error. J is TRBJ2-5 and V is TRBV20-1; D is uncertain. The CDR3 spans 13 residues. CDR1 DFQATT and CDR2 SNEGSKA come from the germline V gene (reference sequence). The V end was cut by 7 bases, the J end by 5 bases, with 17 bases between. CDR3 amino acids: CSVTPGLGETQYF. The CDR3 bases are TGCAGTGTTACGCCGGGCCTAGGGGAGACCCAGTACTTC.

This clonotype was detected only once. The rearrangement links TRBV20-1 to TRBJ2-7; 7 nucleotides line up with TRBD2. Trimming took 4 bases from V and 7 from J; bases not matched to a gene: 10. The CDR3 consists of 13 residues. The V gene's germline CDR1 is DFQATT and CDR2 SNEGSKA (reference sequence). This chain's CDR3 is CSAKGGSWGEQYF. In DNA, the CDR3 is TGCAGTGCTAAGGGAGGGAGCTGGGGGGAGCAGTACTTC.

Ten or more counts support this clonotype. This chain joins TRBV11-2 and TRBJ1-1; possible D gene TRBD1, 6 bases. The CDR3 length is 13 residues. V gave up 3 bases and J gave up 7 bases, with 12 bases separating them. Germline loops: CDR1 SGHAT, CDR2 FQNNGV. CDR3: CASSFNRVGEAFF. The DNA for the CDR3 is TGTGCCAGCAGCTTTAACAGGGTTGGTGAAGCTTTCTTT.

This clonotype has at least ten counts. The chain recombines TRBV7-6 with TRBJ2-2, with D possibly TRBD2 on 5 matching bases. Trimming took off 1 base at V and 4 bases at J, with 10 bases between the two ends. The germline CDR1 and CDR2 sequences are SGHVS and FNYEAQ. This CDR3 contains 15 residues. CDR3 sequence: CASSLGQEATGELFF. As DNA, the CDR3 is TGTGCCAGCAGCTTAGGCCAGGAGGCCACCGGGGAGCTGTTTTTT.

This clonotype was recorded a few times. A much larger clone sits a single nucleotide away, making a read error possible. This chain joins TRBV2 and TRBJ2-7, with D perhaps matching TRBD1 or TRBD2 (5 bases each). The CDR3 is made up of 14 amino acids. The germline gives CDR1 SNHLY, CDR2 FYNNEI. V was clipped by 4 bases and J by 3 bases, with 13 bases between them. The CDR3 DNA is TGTGCCAGCAGTGGGGGAGACAGAAGCTACGAGCAGTACTTC. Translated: CASSGGDRSYEQYF.